Below, 18 T cell receptor beta chains from the same sample are listed, as sequenced in a study of blood T cell repertoires in COVID-19. TCRdb's copy holds only in-frame clones and misses some; the assay was immunoSEQ multiplex PCR. The repertoire holds under 300,000 clones, with 70% to 90% as singletons. Material for sequencing was peripheral blood. These TCRs come from a woman in her seventies with acute or convalescent COVID-19.

The chain is built from TRBV7-9 and TRBJ1-1, with TRBD1 as a possible D gene (5 bases). The V and J ends lost 3 bases and 5 bases respectively, with 10 bases between them. The germline gives CDR1 SEHNR, CDR2 FQNEAQ (reference sequence). CDR3 length: 13 amino acids. CDR3 loop: CASSFWGRTEAFF. The DNA of the CDR3 is TGTGCCAGCAGCTTCTGGGGGAGGACTGAAGCTTTCTTT.

This clone has more than one count but fewer than ten. This rearrangement joins TRBV27 to TRBJ2-7; 12 positions match TRBD1. Germline lookup yields CDR1 MNHEY and CDR2 SMNVEV (reference sequence). J was trimmed by 1 base and V by 6 bases; bases with no gene match: 13. This CDR3 region has 18 residues. The CDR3: CASSRARDRGLSSYEQYF. CDR3 nucleotides: TGTGCCAGCAGCCGTGCCCGGGACAGGGGGCTCTCTTCCTACGAGCAGTACTTC.

This rearrangement joins TRBV19 to TRBJ2-2; D not resolved. The CDR3 totals 15 residues. Germline V gene data show CDR1 as LNHDA and CDR2 as SQIVND (reference sequence). Trimming removed 3 bases at V and 6 bases at J, with 14 bases between. The CDR3 reads CASSIQPLVSGELFF. CDR3 DNA: TGTGCCAGTAGTATCCAACCCCTAGTTTCCGGGGAGCTGTTTTTT. Using reference TRBV19 and TRBJ2-2 for the parts outside the CDR3, the full variable domain is DGGITQSPKYLFRKEGQNVTLSCEQNLNHDAMYWYRQDPGQGLRLIYYSQIVNDFQKGDIAEGYSVSREKKESFPLTVTSAQKNPTAFYLCASSIQPLVSGELFFGEGSRLTVL.

Comments on this clone: At one boundary the junction diverges from the germline segment, which might be a read error. The V gene is TRBV3-1 (or the pseudogene TRBV3-2), the J gene TRBJ2-1; the match to TRBD2 covers 11 bases. This CDR3 is 17 amino acids long. CDR1 is LGHDT and CDR2 is YNNKEL in the germline V gene (reference sequence). The CDR3 is CASSLGVAGGYYNERFF. In DNA form, the CDR3 reads TGTGCCAGCAGCCTCGGGGTAGCGGGGGGGTATTACAATGAGCGGTTCTTC.

The genes are TRBV15 and TRBJ2-1; TRBD2 agrees at 10 bases. V dropped 0 bases and J dropped 7; count of bases not matched to a gene: 9. Germline V gene lookup returns CDR1 LNHNV and CDR2 YYDKDF (reference sequence). The CDR3 is 17 amino acids. CDR3 in amino acids: CATSRDLPERGGNEQFF. The CDR3, as DNA: TGTGCCACCAGCAGAGACCTCCCCGAGCGGGGGGGGAATGAGCAGTTCTTC.

The chain recombines TRBV6-5 with TRBJ2-1; tentatively, D is TRBD1 (5 bases). The germline V gene encodes CDR1 MNHEY and CDR2 SVGAGI. The CDR3 runs 14 residues. Trimming took 4 bases from V and 0 from J, leaving 7 bases between them. This CDR3 is CASSSGASYNEQFF. The CDR3 coding sequence is TGTGCCAGCAGTTCTGGGGCCTCCTACAATGAGCAGTTCTTC.

The genes are TRBV12-5 and TRBJ2-1, with 10 bases lining up with TRBD2. With 0 bases clipped from V and 4 bases from J, the junction kept 6 bases outside the gene matches. The CDR3 contains 17 residues. Germline V gene lookup returns CDR1 LGHNT and CDR2 FRNRAP. In DNA form, the CDR3 reads TGTGCTAGTGGTTTGGTCCTAGCGGGGGTGTCGTACAATGAGCAGTTCTTC. As protein: CASGLVLAGVSYNEQFF.

J is TRBJ2-7 and V is TRBV5-6; D not certain. Germline V gene data show CDR1 as SGHDT and CDR2 as YYEEEE. The CDR3 is 14 amino acids. Trimming left V 1 base short and J 3 bases short, with 11 bases between. In DNA, the CDR3 is TGTGCCAGCAGCTTGCGACTCACCTACTACGAGCAGTACTTC. Its protein product is CASSLRLTYYEQYF.

The rearrangement links TRBV13 to TRBJ1-4; 9 bases line up with TRBD1. The germline CDR1 and CDR2 sequences are PRHDT and FYEKMQ (reference sequence). The CDR3 has 12 residues. V lost 5 bases to trimming and J lost 16 bases; unmatched junction nucleotides: 8. CDR3 nucleotides: TGTGCCAGCAGCAATCAACAGGGGGCGAGGTTTTTT. It encodes CASSNQQGARFF.

V is TRBV7-7 and J is TRBJ1-2, with 7 bases identical to TRBD1. The length of the CDR3 is 17 residues. Germline V gene lookup returns CDR1 SSHAT and CDR2 FNYEAQ (reference sequence). J lost 1 base, V lost 5 bases, and 13 bases had no gene match. The CDR3 spells CASSEGQAVVCNYGYTF. The CDR3 coding sequence is TGTGCCAGCAGCGAAGGACAGGCCGTCGTGTGTAACTATGGCTACACCTTC. Full variable domain (remainder filled in from reference TRBV7-7 and TRBJ1-2): GAGVSQSPRYKVTKRGQDVTLRCDPISSHATLYWYQQALGQGPEFLTYFNYEAQPDKSGLPSDRFSAERPEGSISTLTIQRTEQRDSAMYRCASSEGQAVVCNYGYTFGSGTRLTVV.

The chain joins TRBV3-1 (or the pseudogene TRBV3-2) to TRBJ1-4; D may be TRBD1 (6 bases). CDR3 length equals 12 residues. V was pared by 8 bases and J by 6 bases, with 10 bases between. Germline V gene data show CDR1 as LGHDT and CDR2 as YNNKEL (reference sequence). CDR3 region: CASGGPDEKLFF. The CDR3 DNA reads TGTGCCAGCGGGGGCCCCGATGAAAAACTGTTTTTT.

The chain is built from TRBV20-1 and TRBJ2-7; tentatively, D is TRBD1 (5 bases). The CDR3 is 16 residues long. CDR1 is DFQATT, CDR2 SNEGSKA, per germline (reference sequence). Trimming stripped 3 bases from V and 1 base from J, with 19 bases between. The CDR3 bases are TGCAGTGCTAGTGGATGGGGTCAACAGGATTCCTACGAGCAGTACTTC. Protein sequence: CSASGWGQQDSYEQYF.

The chain is built from TRBV6-1 and TRBJ2-1, with D tentatively TRBD2 (6 bases). Trimming cost V 4 bases and J 2 bases, with 15 bases left between them. This CDR3 region has 16 residues. Per the germline V gene, CDR1 is MNHNS and CDR2 is SASEGT. CDR3 sequence: CASSGSGRTTYNEQFF. The CDR3 DNA reads TGTGCCAGCAGTGGATCGGGACGGACTACCTACAATGAGCAGTTCTTC.

This chain uses TRBV7-3 with TRBJ2-5; 9 bases are a match to TRBD2. Germline V gene sequence: CDR1 SGHTA, CDR2 FQGTGA. J gave up 1 base and V 1 base, and 4 bases lay outside the gene matches. This CDR3 has 16 amino acids. The CDR3 coding sequence is TGTGCCAGCAGCTTAATTAGAGCGGGGGGCCAAGAGACCCAGTACTTC. It translates to CASSLIRAGGQETQYF. The full variable domain, rest sourced from reference TRBV7-3 and TRBJ2-5, is GAGVSQTPSNKVTEKGKYVELRCDPISGHTALYWYRQSLGQGPEFLIYFQGTGAADDSGLPNDRFFAVRPEGSVSTLKIQRTERGDSAVYLCASSLIRAGGQETQYFGPGTRLLVL.

The J gene is TRBJ1-3, the V gene TRBV3-1 (or the pseudogene TRBV3-2), with a weak D call TRBD1 (5 bases). The CDR3 is made up of 18 amino acids. V was pared by 1 base and J by 0 bases, with 16 bases between. Germline V gives CDR1 LGHDT, CDR2 YNNKEL (reference sequence). CDR3 amino acids: CASSQGGVKTNSGNTIYF. CDR3 in DNA: TGTGCCAGCAGCCAAGGGGGGGTGAAGACAAACTCTGGAAACACCATATATTTT.

The genes are TRBV7-6 and TRBJ2-2; the match to TRBD1 covers 9 bases. From germline, CDR1 is SGHVS and CDR2 FNYEAQ. V lost 4 bases, J lost 2 bases, and 5 bases stayed unmatched. The CDR3 runs 16 residues. The CDR3 here is CASSSSGQGNTGELFF. CDR3 bases: TGTGCCAGCAGCTCGTCGGGACAGGGAAACACCGGGGAGCTGTTTTTT.

The V and J genes are TRBV7-9 and TRBJ2-7; the D gene is possibly TRBD2 (6 bases). This CDR3 spans 14 amino acids. Trimming left V 2 bases short and J 5 bases short, with 13 bases between. The germline V gene encodes CDR1 SEHNR and CDR2 FQNEAQ (reference sequence). In DNA, the CDR3 is TGTGCCAGCAGCTTATTCTCGGGGGTAGACGAGCAGTACTTC. Its translation: CASSLFSGVDEQYF.

The chain is built from TRBV4-2 and TRBJ1-6; TRBD1 might be the D (5 bases). The V gene lost 0 bases and the J gene lost 5 bases, with 17 bases spanning the gap. CDR1 is LGHNA and CDR2 is YNFKEQ in the germline V gene. The CDR3 contains 18 residues. In DNA, the CDR3 is TGTGCCAGCAGCCAAGACCGATGGCAGGGAGGTGATAATTCACCCCTCCACTTT. This gives the protein CASSQDRWQGGDNSPLHF.